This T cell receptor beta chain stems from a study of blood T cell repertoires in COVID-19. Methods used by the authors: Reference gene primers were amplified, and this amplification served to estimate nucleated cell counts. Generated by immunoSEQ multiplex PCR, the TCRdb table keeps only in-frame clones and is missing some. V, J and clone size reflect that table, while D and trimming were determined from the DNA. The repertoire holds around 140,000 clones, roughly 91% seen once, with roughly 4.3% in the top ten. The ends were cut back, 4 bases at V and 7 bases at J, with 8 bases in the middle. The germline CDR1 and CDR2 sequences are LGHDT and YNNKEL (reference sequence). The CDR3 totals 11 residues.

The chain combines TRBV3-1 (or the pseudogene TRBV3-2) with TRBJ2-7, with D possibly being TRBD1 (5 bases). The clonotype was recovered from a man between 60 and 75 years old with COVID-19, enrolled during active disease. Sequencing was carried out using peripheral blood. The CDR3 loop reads CASSRNREQYF. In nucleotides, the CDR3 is TGTGCCAGCAGCCGGAACAGGGAGCAGTACTTC.